Following are 30 T cell receptor beta chains from one sample sequenced in a study of blood T cell repertoires in COVID-19. Sequencing was performed with immunoSEQ multiplex PCR; in TCRdb, only in-frame clones are kept and a portion is missing. The repertoire holds 90,000 to 100,000 clones, roughly nine tenths seen once, with around 16% in the top ten. The sample taken for sequencing was peripheral blood. These receptors originate from a woman in her sixties or seventies with COVID-19, enrolled during active disease.

The chain couples TRBV25-1 to TRBJ1-2, with 7 bases identical to TRBD1. The V and J ends lost 3 bases and 7 bases, in that order; junction bases with no gene match: 8. The CDR3 runs 14 residues. Germline CDR1 reads MGHDK; CDR2 reads SYGVNS. The CDR3 coding sequence is TGTGCCAGCAGTGAGCCCGACAGGGACGCTGGCTACACCTTC. Its translation: CASSEPDRDAGYTF.

V usage is TRBV9 and J usage is TRBJ2-2; TRBD2 matches 7 bases. Germline V CDR1 and CDR2: SGDLS, YYNGEE. The CDR3 is 17 residues long. V gave up 0 bases and J gave up 2 bases; unmatched junction bases: 7. This chain's CDR3 is CASSVDSRTRNTGELFF. The CDR3 DNA sequence: TGTGCCAGCAGCGTAGATAGTAGGACTAGAAACACCGGGGAGCTGTTTTTT. Combining the CDR3 with reference TRBV9 and TRBJ2-2 gives the whole variable domain DSGVTQTPKHLITATGQRVTLRCSPRSGDLSVYWYQQSLDQGLQFLIQYYNGEERAKGNILERFSAQQFPDLHSELNLSSLELGDSALYFCASSVDSRTRNTGELFFGEGSRLTVL.

The V call is TRBV7-9, the J call TRBJ1-2; the D is unclear. Germline V gene sequence: CDR1 SEHNR, CDR2 FQNEAQ (reference sequence). The V end lost 3 bases, the J end lost 2 bases, and 7 bases lay between the germline ends. This CDR3 spans 13 amino acids. As DNA, the CDR3 is TGTGCCAGCAGCTTTGGGCAGAACTATGGCTACACCTTC. Encoded protein: CASSFGQNYGYTF.

V and J are TRBV6-5 and TRBJ2-3; TRBD2 matches at 7 bases. This CDR3 is built from 14 residues. Germline V lookup: CDR1 MNHEY, CDR2 SVGAGI. V was clipped by 8 bases and J by 0 bases; unmatched bases: 5. In DNA, the CDR3 is TGTGCCAGCGCGGGACTAACTAGCACAGATACGCAGTATTTT. It encodes CASAGLTSTDTQYF.

The chain recombines TRBV9 with TRBJ2-1; TRBD1 matches 7 bases. The CDR3 runs to 13 residues. Germline V CDR1 and CDR2: SGDLS, YYNGEE. With 0 bases clipped from V and 10 bases from J, the junction kept 4 bases outside the gene matches. The DNA for the CDR3 is TGTGCCAGCAGCGTAGGGGACAGTATAGAGCAGTTCTTC. Protein sequence: CASSVGDSIEQFF.

The gene calls are TRBV7-2 and TRBJ1-2; TRBD1 aligns across 7 bases. Germline CDR1 is SGHTA and CDR2 is FQGNSA. V gave up 5 bases and J gave up 7 bases; unmatched junction bases: 10. The CDR3 contains 14 residues. The CDR3 bases are TGTGCCAGCAGCGTACTACAGGGGAGAGGTGGCTACACCTTC. Translation gives CASSVLQGRGGYTF.

The chain employs TRBV5-8 and TRBJ1-4; TRBD1 might be the D (6 bases). The CDR3 is made up of 14 amino acids. Germline V gene data show CDR1 as SGHTS and CDR2 as YDEGEE. V was cut by 4 bases and J by 4 bases, with 11 bases left in between. The CDR3 nucleotides read TGTGCCAGCAGCGTACGACAGGTTAATGAAAAACTGTTTTTT. Its protein is CASSVRQVNEKLFF. The full variable domain, completed using reference TRBV5-8 and TRBJ1-4, is EAGVTQSPTHLIKTRGQQATLRCSPISGHTSVYWYQQALGLGLQFLLWYDEGEERNRGNFPPRFSGRQFPNYSSELNVNALELEDSALYLCASSVRQVNEKLFFGSGTQLSVL.

The chain couples TRBV10-3 to TRBJ2-3; 10 nucleotides align to TRBD1. Looked up from germline, CDR1 is ENHRY and CDR2 is SYGVKD. The V gene end was trimmed by 8 bases and the J gene end by 5 bases; junction bases not matched to a gene: 10. The CDR3 is 15 residues long. The CDR3 nucleotides are TGTGCCATCCGTTGGGGGACAGGGGTTTTAGATACGCAGTATTTT. This gives the protein CAIRWGTGVLDTQYF.

The chain is built from TRBV28 and TRBJ1-2, with TRBD1 matching over 10 bases. Germline values: CDR1 MDHEN, CDR2 SYDVKM. The CDR3 length is 15 residues. V trimming: 5 bases; J trimming: 4 bases; junction bases outside the gene matches: 7. CDR3 coding DNA: TGTGCCAGCAGTGTCCCCGGACAGGGGGTCTATGGCTACACCTTC. Its translation: CASSVPGQGVYGYTF.

The J gene is TRBJ2-7, the V gene TRBV6-5; maybe TRBD2 (5 bases). Trimming left V 6 bases short and J 4 bases short, with 19 bases between. This CDR3 spans 15 amino acids. Germline V CDR1 and CDR2: MNHEY, SVGAGI. For the CDR3, the DNA is TGTGCCAGCAGGGATAAACTAGAGAGGCCATACGAGCAGTACTTC. Protein: CASRDKLERPYEQYF.

The rearrangement uses TRBV7-6 and TRBJ2-7; TRBD1 matches at 7 bases. The CDR3 consists of 16 residues. Germline assignment: CDR1 SGHVS and CDR2 FNYEAQ. The trim removed 6 bases at V and 1 base at J, leaving 12 bases unmatched. DNA of the CDR3: TGTGCCAGCAGTTTAAGCCAAGGGACAGTGTCCTACGAGCAGTACTTC. Translated: CASSLSQGTVSYEQYF.

The CDR3 region has the DNA TGTGCCAGCAGCTTCGCAGGGGATAGTGGCTACACCTTC. Its protein is CASSFAGDSGYTF. The V and J genes are TRBV5-5 and TRBJ1-2, with D possibly matching TRBD1 (6 bases). Per germline, CDR1 SGHKS and CDR2 YYEKEE (reference sequence). The CDR3 has 13 amino acids. The ends were cut back, 2 bases at V and 7 bases at J, with 12 bases in the middle. Full variable domain (missing parts from reference TRBV5-5 and TRBJ1-2): DAGVTQSPTHLIKTRGQQVTLRCSPISGHKSVSWYQQVLGQGPQFIFQYYEKEERGRGNFPDRFSARQFPNYSSELNVNALLLGDSALYLCASSFAGDSGYTFGSGTRLTVV.

This chain uses TRBV10-2 with TRBJ1-4; no reliable D call. V was clipped by 5 bases and J by 0 bases, with 7 bases between them. Germline V lookup: CDR1 WSHSY, CDR2 SAAADI. This CDR3 is 14 amino acids long. The CDR3 DNA follows: TGCGCCAGCAGTAACGGTGCAACTAATGAAAAACTGTTTTTT. It encodes CASSNGATNEKLFF.

The rearrangement links TRBV7-9 to TRBJ1-2, with D uncertain. Trimming removed 1 base at V and 4 bases at J, with 7 bases between. The CDR3 is 13 amino acids. The germline V gene has CDR1 SEHNR and CDR2 FQNEAQ (reference sequence). This CDR3 is CASSLGQIYGYTF. The CDR3 DNA reads TGTGCCAGCAGCTTAGGCCAGATCTATGGCTACACCTTC.

The gene calls are TRBV7-9 and TRBJ1-2; 10 nucleotides agree with TRBD1. Germline assignment: CDR1 SEHNR and CDR2 FQNEAQ (reference sequence). Unmatched junction bases numbered 17, after V lost 4 bases and J lost 6 bases. The CDR3 sequence is 18 residues long. The CDR3 DNA is TGTGCCAGCAGCTCGGCCCCGGGACAGGGGAACATCGTCGATGGCTACACCTTC. It specifies CASSSAPGQGNIVDGYTF. Looking up the rest from reference TRBV7-9 and TRBJ1-2 gives the full variable domain: DTGVSQNPRHKITKRGQNVTFRCDPISEHNRLYWYRQTLGQGPEFLTYFQNEAQLEKSRLLSDRFSAERPKGSFSTLEIQRTEQGDSAMYLCASSSAPGQGNIVDGYTFGSGTRLTVV.

The chain has TRBV25-1 and TRBJ1-1; 9 bases agree with TRBD1. CDR1 is MGHDK, CDR2 SYGVNS, per germline. This CDR3 comprises 15 residues. Losses at the gene ends were 3 bases for V and 1 base for J; bases not matched to a gene: 3. CDR3 bases: TGTGCCAGCAGTGAGACAGGGGGTGCGAACACTGAAGCTTTCTTT. This encodes CASSETGGANTEAFF.

Only a few counts were recorded for this clone. The rearrangement uses TRBV5-1 and TRBJ1-4, with D unclear. The V and J ends lost 4 bases and 5 bases respectively, with 9 bases between them. In germline, CDR1 is SGHRS, CDR2 YFSETQ. The CDR3 contains 13 residues. The CDR3 coding sequence is TGCGCCAGCAGCCCAGAAACCAATGAAAAACTGTTTTTT. Amino acid sequence: CASSPETNEKLFF.

This chain uses TRBV10-1 with TRBJ2-3; 8 nucleotides match TRBD2. The CDR3 has 15 residues. V lost 3 bases and J lost 1; bases outside the gene matches: 3. Germline lookup yields CDR1 WNHNN and CDR2 SYGVQD (reference sequence). In DNA form, the CDR3 reads TGCGCCAGCAGTGAAGCGACTAGCGGCACAGATACGCAGTATTTT. It translates to CASSEATSGTDTQYF.

The chain carries TRBV3-1 (or the pseudogene TRBV3-2) and TRBJ1-1; 9 nucleotides align to TRBD1. CDR1 is LGHDT, CDR2 YNNKEL, per germline (reference sequence). With V trimmed by 5 bases and J by 5 bases, 6 bases remained unmatched. The CDR3 runs 14 residues. CDR3 bases: TGTGCCAGCAGCGAACAGGGGGCAGCAACTGAAGCTTTCTTT. Residues: CASSEQGAATEAFF.

This clone was recorded once. V usage is TRBV18 and J usage is TRBJ1-1, with 7 positions matching TRBD1. The CDR3 contains 15 residues. V was pared by 3 bases and J by 1 base, with 5 bases of the junction left unmatched. Per the germline V gene, CDR1 is KGHSH and CDR2 is LQKENI. Here the CDR3 reads CASSPTGTANTEAFF. The CDR3 DNA follows: TGTGCCAGCTCACCCACCGGGACAGCGAACACTGAAGCTTTCTTT.

In DNA form, the CDR3 reads TGCGCCAGCAGCCAAGAGGCGGAGAGCTCCTACGAGCAGTACTTC. The encoded protein is CASSQEAESSYEQYF. The chain has TRBV4-1 and TRBJ2-7; D uncertain. In germline, CDR1 is MGHRA, CDR2 YSYEKL. V was cut by 0 bases and J by 0 bases, with 9 bases left in between. This CDR3 has 15 residues.

This chain uses TRBV28 with TRBJ2-5; D uncertain. The CDR3 totals 12 residues. Per germline, CDR1 MDHEN and CDR2 SYDVKM. V lost 5 bases, J lost 5 bases, and 9 bases lay in between. DNA for the CDR3: TGTGCCAGCAGTAAAACCGGGGAGACCCAGTACTTC. It yields the protein CASSKTGETQYF.

This chain connects TRBV3-1 (or the pseudogene TRBV3-2) to TRBJ2-7, with TRBD2 matching over 9 bases. The CDR3 covers 15 residues. Germline CDR1 is LGHDT and CDR2 is YNNKEL (reference sequence). Trimming took 4 bases from V and 4 from J; bases not matched to a gene: 8. CDR3 DNA sequence: TGTGCCAGCAGCCTTACTAGCGGGCGACCTTACGAGCAGTACTTC. It encodes CASSLTSGRPYEQYF.

This clone has only a few counts. This chain links TRBV24-1 with TRBJ1-1; D might be TRBD1 (5 bases). Per germline, CDR1 KGHDR and CDR2 SFDVKD. Trimming removed 7 bases from V and 3 bases from J, with 14 bases in between. The CDR3 covers 14 residues. The CDR3 spells CATRGTRGDTEAFF. CDR3 sequence (DNA): TGTGCCACCAGGGGAACGCGGGGCGACACTGAAGCTTTCTTT.

The chain carries TRBV28 and TRBJ2-7; 9 nucleotides match TRBD1. V was clipped by 5 bases and J by 1 base; unmatched bases: 6. The germline V gene encodes CDR1 MDHEN and CDR2 SYDVKM. The CDR3 covers 15 residues. The CDR3: CASSTPGTGSYEQYF. The CDR3 DNA reads TGTGCCAGCAGTACCCCCGGGACAGGGTCCTACGAGCAGTACTTC. Looking up the rest from reference TRBV28 and TRBJ2-7 gives the full variable domain: DVKVTQSSRYLVKRTGEKVFLECVQDMDHENMFWYRQDPGLGLRLIYFSYDVKMKEKGDIPEGYSVSREKKERFSLILESASTNQTSMYLCASSTPGTGSYEQYFGPGTRLTVT.

This rearrangement joins TRBV14 to TRBJ1-2, with D possibly TRBD1 on 5 matching bases. V was cut by 4 bases and J by 7 bases, with 10 bases left in between. The CDR3 is 12 amino acids. Germline-derived CDR1 and CDR2 are SGHDN and FVKESK. DNA for the CDR3: TGTGCCAGCAGCCTAGGAGGGGTTGGCTACACCTTC. Protein: CASSLGGVGYTF.

The rearrangement joins TRBV19 to TRBJ1-4; D is uncertain. Trimming took off 4 bases at V and 8 bases at J, with 14 bases between the two ends. The CDR3 runs to 14 residues. The germline gives CDR1 LNHDA, CDR2 SQIVND (reference sequence). CDR3 in DNA: TGTGCCAGTAGTAGTGCGGCTAATCGGGAAAAACTGTTTTTT. Translating gives CASSSAANREKLFF.

The chain recombines TRBV11-1 with TRBJ1-2, with 9 bases aligning to TRBD1. J gave up 8 bases and V 6 bases, and 7 bases lay outside the gene matches. Germline V lookup: CDR1 SGHAT, CDR2 FQDESV (reference sequence). The CDR3 has 13 amino acids. The CDR3 nucleotides read TGTGCCAGCAGTCTAAGGACAGGGGTCGGCTACACCTTC. Translating gives CASSLRTGVGYTF.

The sample holds one count of this clone. The chain links TRBV4-3 to TRBJ2-7; no clear D. The germline gives CDR1 LGHNA, CDR2 YSLEER. V lost 0 bases to trimming and J lost 2 bases, with 17 bases between them. CDR3 length equals 17 residues. The CDR3 region is CASSQETGTIPTYEQYF. CDR3 nucleotides: TGCGCCAGCAGCCAAGAGACCGGCACTATACCAACCTACGAGCAGTACTTC.

This chain links TRBV20-1 with TRBJ1-2; 8 bases are shared with TRBD1. Trimming at V came to 8 bases and at J to 2 bases, leaving 10 bases not matched to a gene. Germline V gene sequence: CDR1 DFQATT, CDR2 SNEGSKA (reference sequence). The CDR3 length is 14 residues. The CDR3 spells CSTRGTGVNYGYTF. CDR3 nucleotide sequence: TGCAGTACTCGTGGGACAGGCGTCAACTATGGCTACACCTTC.